Shown below are 11 T cell receptor beta chains from a single sample sequenced in a study of cytomegalovirus exposure and HLA in healthy donors. Both 60 Vbeta primers and 13 Jbeta primers went into the PCR. The protocol was immunoSEQ multiplex PCR, while the TCRdb copy is restricted to in-frame clones and leaves out a portion. The profile covers about 150,000 clones, with approximately 82% appearing a single time and about 7.1% taken by the ten largest. The sequencing input was PBMCs. These receptor sequences come from a woman aged 45-65 years in good health and CMV-seropositive.

This clone was detected a few times. This chain joins TRBV5-4 and TRBJ2-1; 8 bases map to TRBD1. This CDR3 has 15 residues. Per germline, CDR1 SGHNT and CDR2 YYREEE (reference sequence). V lost 3 bases, J lost 4 bases, and 6 bases stayed unmatched. CDR3 bases: TGTGCCAGCAGCTCCGGGACAGGAGGTTACAATGAGCAGTTCTTC. Encoded protein: CASSSGTGGYNEQFF.

The count of this clone is one. This chain uses TRBV30 with TRBJ1-2, with D possibly being TRBD1 (5 bases). CDR3 length: 12 amino acids. CDR1 is GTSNPN, CDR2 SVGIG, per germline (reference sequence). Trimming took off 3 bases at V and 6 bases at J, with 11 bases between the two ends. The CDR3 bases are TGTGCCTGGAGGGTAGACAGCCATGGCTACACCTTC. Encoded protein: CAWRVDSHGYTF.

As for this clone: In this CDR3 the conserved last residue, phenylalanine or tryptophan, is missing, so a read error is likely. The DNA is left out, because the CDR3 cannot be placed on it with certainty; the CDR3 is given as TCRdb lists it. This chain connects TRBV10-3 to TRBJ1-2; TRBD1 is taken as the D call from the table, unchecked against the DNA. Germline CDR1 is ENHRY and CDR2 is SYGVKD. The CDR3 is 12 residues long, counting both termini. The CDR3 here is CAISGGQGKETI.

V is TRBV7-6 and J is TRBJ2-7; D perhaps matches TRBD2 (6 bases). Germline CDR1 and CDR2: SGHVS and FNYEAQ. V lost 5 bases and J 5 bases, leaving 22 bases between the germline ends. CDR3 length equals 16 residues. Here the CDR3 reads CASSTGFGGLGDEQYF. Written as DNA, the CDR3 is TGTGCCAGCAGCACGGGATTTGGGGGGTTGGGCGACGAGCAGTACTTC.

The chain couples TRBV6-6 to TRBJ2-7; D is perhaps TRBD2 (6 bases). V was clipped by 6 bases and J by 5 bases, with 14 bases between them. CDR3 size: 13 residues. CDR1 MNHNY and CDR2 SVGAGI come from the germline V gene (reference sequence). CDR3 sequence reads: CASRRGGVNEQYF. CDR3 sequence (DNA): TGTGCCAGCAGAAGAGGCGGGGTCAACGAGCAGTACTTC.

This clone was observed a few times. The chain is built from TRBV12-2 and TRBJ1-1. TRBV12-2 is a known pseudogene. The CDR3 has 16 residues. The chain's CDR3 is CASRLGEGRGDPEAFF. CDR3 coding DNA: TGTGCAAGTCGCCTCGGGGAGGGCAGGGGAGACCCTGAAGCTTTCTTT.

This clone appeared a single time. V is TRBV29-1 and J is TRBJ1-1; D gene unclear. This CDR3 is built from 12 residues. V was trimmed by 8 bases and J by 5 bases, leaving 15 bases between them. Germline V gives CDR1 SQVTM, CDR2 ANQGSEA. CDR3 sequence (DNA): TGCAGCTCCCGCCTAGGAGGGACTGAAGCTTTCTTT. Its protein is CSSRLGGTEAFF.

V usage is TRBV28 and J usage is TRBJ2-7; the match to TRBD1 covers 9 bases. V shed 8 bases and J 4 bases; nucleotides not matched to a gene: 6. The CDR3 contains 13 residues. The germline V gene has CDR1 MDHEN and CDR2 SYDVKM. CDR3 region: CASAGTGSYEQYF. The CDR3 DNA reads TGTGCCAGCGCCGGGACAGGGTCTTACGAGCAGTACTTC. The whole variable domain, remainder taken from reference TRBV28 and TRBJ2-7, is DVKVTQSSRYLVKRTGEKVFLECVQDMDHENMFWYRQDPGLGLRLIYFSYDVKMKEKGDIPEGYSVSREKKERFSLILESASTNQTSMYLCASAGTGSYEQYFGPGTRLTVT.

This clone was seen more than once but under ten times. This sequence joins TRBV7-2 and TRBJ2-1, with TRBD2 as a possible D gene (7 bases). CDR3 length: 14 amino acids. V lost 1 base and J lost 10, with 14 bases in between. CDR1 is SGHTA, CDR2 FQGNSA, per germline. The CDR3 region is CASSLGGGVGEQFF. CDR3 sequence (DNA): TGTGCCAGCAGCTTAGGAGGGGGGGTTGGGGAGCAGTTCTTC.

This rearrangement joins TRBV29-1 to TRBJ2-5; 8 positions match TRBD1. V lost 4 bases, J lost 5 bases, and 3 bases stayed unmatched. This CDR3 has 12 residues. Germline CDR1 reads SQVTM; CDR2 reads ANQGSEA. CDR3 DNA: TGCAGCGTTGCAGGGGGCCACGAGACCCAGTACTTC. This codes for CSVAGGHETQYF.

This chain links TRBV6-1 with TRBJ2-7; 7 positions match TRBD1. Germline assignment: CDR1 MNHNS and CDR2 SASEGT. The CDR3 runs 14 residues. The junction had 4 bases not matched to a gene; V was cut back by 3 bases and J by 2 bases. CDR3 nucleotides: TGTGCCAGCAGTGAGACAGGGATTCCCTACGAGCAGTACTTC. The encoded protein is CASSETGIPYEQYF.